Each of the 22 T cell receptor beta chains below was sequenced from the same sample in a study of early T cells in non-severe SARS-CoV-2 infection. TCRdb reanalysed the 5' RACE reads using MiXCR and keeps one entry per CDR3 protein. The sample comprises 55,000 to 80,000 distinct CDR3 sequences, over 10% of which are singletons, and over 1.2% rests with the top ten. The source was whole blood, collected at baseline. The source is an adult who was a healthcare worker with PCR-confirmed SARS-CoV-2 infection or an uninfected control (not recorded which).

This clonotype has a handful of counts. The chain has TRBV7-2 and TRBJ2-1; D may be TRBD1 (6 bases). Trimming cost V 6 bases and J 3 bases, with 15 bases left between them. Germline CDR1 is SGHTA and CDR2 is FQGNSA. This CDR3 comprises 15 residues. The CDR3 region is CASSRGMDNYNEQFF. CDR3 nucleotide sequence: TGTGCCAGCAGTAGGGGGATGGACAACTACAATGAGCAGTTCTTC.

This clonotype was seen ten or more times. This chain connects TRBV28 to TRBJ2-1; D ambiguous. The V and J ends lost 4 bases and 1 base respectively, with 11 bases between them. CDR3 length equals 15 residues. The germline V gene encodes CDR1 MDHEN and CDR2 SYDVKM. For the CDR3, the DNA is TGTGCCAGCAGTTCACCAGCGCTTTCCTACAATGAGCAGTTCTTC. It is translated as CASSSPALSYNEQFF.

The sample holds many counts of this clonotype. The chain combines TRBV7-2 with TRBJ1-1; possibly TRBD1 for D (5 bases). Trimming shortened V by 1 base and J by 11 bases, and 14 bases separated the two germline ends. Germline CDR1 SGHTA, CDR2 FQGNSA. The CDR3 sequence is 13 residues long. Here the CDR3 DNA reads TGTGCCAGCAGCTTAGATCGGGGGGAGGCGGCTTTCTTT. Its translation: CASSLDRGEAAFF.

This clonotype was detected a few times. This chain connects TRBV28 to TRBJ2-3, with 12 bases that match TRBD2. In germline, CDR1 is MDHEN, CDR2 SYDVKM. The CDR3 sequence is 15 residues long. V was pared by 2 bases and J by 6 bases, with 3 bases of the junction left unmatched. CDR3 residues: CASSLASGRGDTQYF. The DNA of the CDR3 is TGTGCCAGCAGTTTAGCTAGCGGGAGGGGGGATACGCAGTATTTT.

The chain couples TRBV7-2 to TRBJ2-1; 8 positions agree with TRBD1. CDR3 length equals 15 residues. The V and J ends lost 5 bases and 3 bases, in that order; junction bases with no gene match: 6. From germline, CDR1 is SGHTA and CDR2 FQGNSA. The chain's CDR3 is CASSLSGQDYNEQFF. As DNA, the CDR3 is TGTGCCAGCAGCCTTTCGGGACAGGACTACAATGAGCAGTTCTTC.

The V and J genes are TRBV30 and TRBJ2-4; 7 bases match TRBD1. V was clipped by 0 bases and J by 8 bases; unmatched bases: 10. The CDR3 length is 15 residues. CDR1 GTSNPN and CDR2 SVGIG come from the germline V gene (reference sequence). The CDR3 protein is CAWSVQGNDIDIQYF. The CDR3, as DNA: TGTGCCTGGAGTGTACAGGGGAATGATATAGACATTCAGTACTTC.

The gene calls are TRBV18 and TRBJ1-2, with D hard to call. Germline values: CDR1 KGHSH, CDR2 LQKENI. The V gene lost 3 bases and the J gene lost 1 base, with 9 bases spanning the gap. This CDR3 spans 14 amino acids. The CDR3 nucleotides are TGTGCCAGCTCACCTTCCGGCAGTAACTATGGCTACACCTTC. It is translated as CASSPSGSNYGYTF.

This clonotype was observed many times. CDR3 DNA sequence: TGCAGCGTGGGGGAGCCTAGCTCCTACGAGCAGTACTTC. Translation: CSVGEPSSYEQYF. The chain is built from TRBV29-1 and TRBJ2-7; D is possibly TRBD1 or TRBD2 (5 bases each). The CDR3 has 13 amino acids. V dropped 6 bases and J dropped 0 bases, with 12 bases sitting between them. Looked up from germline, CDR1 is SQVTM and CDR2 is ANQGSEA.

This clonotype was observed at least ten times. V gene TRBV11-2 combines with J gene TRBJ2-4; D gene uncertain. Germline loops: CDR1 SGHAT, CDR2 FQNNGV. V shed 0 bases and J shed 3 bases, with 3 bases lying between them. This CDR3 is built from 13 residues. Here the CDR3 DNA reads TGTGCCAGCAGCTTAGAGATCAAAAACATTCAGTACTTC. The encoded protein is CASSLEIKNIQYF.

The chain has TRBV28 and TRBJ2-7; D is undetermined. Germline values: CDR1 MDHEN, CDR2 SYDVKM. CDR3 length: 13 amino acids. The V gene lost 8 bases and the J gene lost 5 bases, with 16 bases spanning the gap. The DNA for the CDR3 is TGTGCCAGCCTTAGTGCACTTGTAAACGAGCAGTACTTC. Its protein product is CASLSALVNEQYF.

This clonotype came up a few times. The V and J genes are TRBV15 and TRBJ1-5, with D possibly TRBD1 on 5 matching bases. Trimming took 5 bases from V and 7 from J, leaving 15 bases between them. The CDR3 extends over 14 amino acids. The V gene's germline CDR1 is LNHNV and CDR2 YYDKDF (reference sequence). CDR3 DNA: TGTGCCACCAGCCGCGGGGGTTTTGGGCAGCCCCAGCATTTT. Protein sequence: CATSRGGFGQPQHF.

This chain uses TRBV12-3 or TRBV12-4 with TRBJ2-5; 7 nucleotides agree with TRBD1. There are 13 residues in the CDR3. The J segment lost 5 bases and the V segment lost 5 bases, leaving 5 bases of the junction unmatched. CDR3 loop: CASSRDRAETQYF. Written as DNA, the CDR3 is TGTGCCAGCAGTCGAGACAGGGCGGAGACCCAGTACTTC.

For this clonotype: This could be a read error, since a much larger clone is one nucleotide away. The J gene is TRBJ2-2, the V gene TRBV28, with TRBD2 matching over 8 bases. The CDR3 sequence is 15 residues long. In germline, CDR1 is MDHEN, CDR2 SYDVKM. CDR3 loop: CASSLAGGNTGELLF. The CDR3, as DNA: TGTGCCAGCAGTTTGGCGGGGGGTAACACCGGGGAGCTGCTTTTT.

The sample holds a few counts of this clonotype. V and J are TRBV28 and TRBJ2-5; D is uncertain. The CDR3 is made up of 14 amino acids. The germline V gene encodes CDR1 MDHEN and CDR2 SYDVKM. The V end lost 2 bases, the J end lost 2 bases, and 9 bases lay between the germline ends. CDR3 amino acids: CASSLPASQETQYF. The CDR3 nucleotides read TGTGCCAGCAGTTTACCCGCGTCGCAAGAGACCCAGTACTTC. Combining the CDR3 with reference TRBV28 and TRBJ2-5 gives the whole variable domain DVKVTQSSRYLVKRTGEKVFLECVQDMDHENMFWYRQDPGLGLRLIYFSYDVKMKEKGDIPEGYSVSREKKERFSLILESASTNQTSMYLCASSLPASQETQYFGPGTRLLVL.

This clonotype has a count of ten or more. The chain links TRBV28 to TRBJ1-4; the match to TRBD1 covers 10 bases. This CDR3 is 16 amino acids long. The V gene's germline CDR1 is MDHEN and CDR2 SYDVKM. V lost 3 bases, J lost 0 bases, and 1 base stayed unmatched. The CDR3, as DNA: TGTGCCAGCAGTTTTGGGACAGGGGCAACTAATGAAAAACTGTTTTTT. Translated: CASSFGTGATNEKLFF.

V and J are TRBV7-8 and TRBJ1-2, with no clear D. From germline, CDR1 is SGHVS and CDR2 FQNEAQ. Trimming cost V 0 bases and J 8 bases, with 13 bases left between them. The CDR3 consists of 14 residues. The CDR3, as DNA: TGTGCCAGCAGCTTAGCGCGTCCATCCGGAGGCTACACCTTC. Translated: CASSLARPSGGYTF.

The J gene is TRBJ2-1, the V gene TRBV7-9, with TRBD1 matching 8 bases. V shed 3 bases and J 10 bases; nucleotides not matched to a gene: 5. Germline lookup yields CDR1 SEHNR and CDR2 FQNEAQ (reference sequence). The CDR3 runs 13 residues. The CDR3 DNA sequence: TGTGCCAGCAGCTTGTCACAGGGGGGCGAGCAGTTCTTC. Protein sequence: CASSLSQGGEQFF.

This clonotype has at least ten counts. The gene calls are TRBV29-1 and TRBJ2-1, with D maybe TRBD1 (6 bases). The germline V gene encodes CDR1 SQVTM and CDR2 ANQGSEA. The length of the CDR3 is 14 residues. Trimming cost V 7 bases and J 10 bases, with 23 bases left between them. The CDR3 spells CSAIPDRFLKEQFF. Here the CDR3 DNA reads TGCAGCGCCATTCCTGACAGGTTCTTGAAGGAGCAGTTCTTC.

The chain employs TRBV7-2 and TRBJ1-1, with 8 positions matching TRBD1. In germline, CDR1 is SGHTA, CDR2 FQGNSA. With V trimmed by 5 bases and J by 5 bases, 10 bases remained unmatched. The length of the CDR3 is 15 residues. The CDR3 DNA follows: TGTGCCAGCAGCCCGAACCCGGACAGGGAAACTGAAGCTTTCTTT. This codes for CASSPNPDRETEAFF.

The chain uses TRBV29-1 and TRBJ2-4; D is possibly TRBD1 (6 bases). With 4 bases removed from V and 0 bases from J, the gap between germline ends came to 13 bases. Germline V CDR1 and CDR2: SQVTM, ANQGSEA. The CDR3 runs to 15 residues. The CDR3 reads CSVARGGLAKNIQYF. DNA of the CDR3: TGCAGCGTTGCCAGGGGCGGGTTAGCCAAAAACATTCAGTACTTC.

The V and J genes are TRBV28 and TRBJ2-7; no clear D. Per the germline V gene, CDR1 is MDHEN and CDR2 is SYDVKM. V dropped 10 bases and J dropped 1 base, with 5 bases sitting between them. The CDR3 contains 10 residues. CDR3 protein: CATGSYEQYF. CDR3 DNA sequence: TGTGCCACCGGGTCCTACGAGCAGTACTTC.

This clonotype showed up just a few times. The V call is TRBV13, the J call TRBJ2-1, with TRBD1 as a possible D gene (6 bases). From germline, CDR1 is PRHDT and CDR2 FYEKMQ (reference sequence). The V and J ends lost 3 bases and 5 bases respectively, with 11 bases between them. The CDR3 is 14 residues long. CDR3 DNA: TGTGCCAGCAGCTTGTCTCAGGGGAACAATGAGCAGTTCTTC. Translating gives CASSLSQGNNEQFF.